The sequence of this T cell receptor (beta chain) was determined in a study of untreated major depressive disorder (dated by TCRdb to the late 2010s). About the full investigation: A cross-sectional case-control design was used to compare T cell phenotype and TCR repertoire between antidepressant-free major depressive disorder patients and individually matched non-depressed controls. Differences in Vbeta 5.1, Vbeta 11 and Vbeta 22 usage observed by flow cytometry in the whole cohort were followed up by sequencing.

About this clone: Its antigen remains unidentified. Per-base quality was not reported, and no clone a single base away is much larger than it.

The research as a whole found: In every sequenced subject, all of the top five TRBV05-01 clones were private clones. For the sequencing comparisons, one-tailed planned tests were applied to only three Vbeta families that had been selected in advance. In the sequencing data, TRBV25-01 and TRBV02-01 usage matched the flow-cytometry pattern without reaching statistical significance. Because of the strict matching and exclusion criteria, the study sample was comparatively small, which limits how generalizable the findings are. Sequencing confirmed higher TRBV05-01 (Vbeta 5.1) usage among CD4+ T cells of depressed patients than controls, with p = 0.040 in a one-tailed test.

Each depressed patient was matched pairwise with a non-depressed control on sex, age, current smoking status and body mass index. European descent was reported for all participants. A DSM-IV diagnosis of major depressive disorder and a Hamilton Rating Scale for Depression score of at least 18 were present in all patients. Before enrollment, patients had taken no psychiatric medication, antidepressants included, for at least 8 weeks. Among the patients, depression severity spanned the moderate-to-severe range. All participants were excluded for major medical conditions, Axis I/II comorbidities, regular medication or illicit drug use, or drinking over 100 g alcohol weekly. From each participant, roughly 32 ml of peripheral blood was collected into EDTA tubes. CD4+ T cells were purified from thawed PBMCs by magnetic negative selection with the BD IMag Human CD4 T Lymphocyte Enrichment Set. A purity of about 95% was typically achieved with the CD4+ enrichment method, as confirmed by flow cytometry. A subgroup of several case-control pairs, chosen blind to the chemokine receptor expression and flow-cytometric repertoire skewing results, underwent TCRbeta sequencing. Every blood sample was taken in the morning at 8:00 a.m., after which PBMCs were separated out using Ficoll-Hypaque gradient centrifugation. PBMCs were gradually cooled to -80 degrees C for cryopreservation and then kept in liquid nitrogen until assay.

The Qiagen DNeasy Blood and Tissue Kit was used to extract total genomic DNA from purified CD4+ T cells. Amplification and sequencing of the TCRbeta CDR3 region, as defined according to IMGT, were carried out with immunoSEQ immunosequencing protocols. Under the source paper's analysis protocol: Raw sequence data were preprocessed by the immunoSEQ service for PCR and sequencing error correction. The sequence data were imported into the immunoSEQ Analyzer and were further analyzed using VDJtools v1.0.7. The paired Wilcoxon signed-rank test was applied to assess differences between patients and controls. TCRdb carries this immuneACCESS record with in-frame sequences only. Its versions omit some clonotypes, under half of them owing to an unresolved V gene in the studies checked, with the rest unexplained. Clonal size and the V and J genes are those of that table, whereas D and trimming came from the DNA. This sample holds under 25,000 clones; around 90% were observed only once. In total, the top ten clones hold around 0.6% of the sample.

A distance of 19 bases separates the germline ends of V and J, which lose 0 bases and 5 bases respectively. Taken from cysteine to phenylalanine, the CDR3 has 17 residues. Left in the record is the CDR3 DNA by itself, 51 bases read in frame from the first base. As encoded in the germline V gene (reference sequence), CDR1 is SEHNR while CDR2 is FQNEAQ. This receptor was taken from a woman in her forties with major depressive disorder. The chain joins TRBV7-9 to TRBJ1-1; TRBD1 is perhaps the D gene, given 5 matching bases. The sample comprised CD4+ T cells from PBMCs. The DNA sequence follows: TGTGCCAGCAGCTTAGCGGTAGGGGTAACAGGCGGGACTGAAGCTTTCTTT. This gives the protein CASSLAVGVTGGTEAFF.